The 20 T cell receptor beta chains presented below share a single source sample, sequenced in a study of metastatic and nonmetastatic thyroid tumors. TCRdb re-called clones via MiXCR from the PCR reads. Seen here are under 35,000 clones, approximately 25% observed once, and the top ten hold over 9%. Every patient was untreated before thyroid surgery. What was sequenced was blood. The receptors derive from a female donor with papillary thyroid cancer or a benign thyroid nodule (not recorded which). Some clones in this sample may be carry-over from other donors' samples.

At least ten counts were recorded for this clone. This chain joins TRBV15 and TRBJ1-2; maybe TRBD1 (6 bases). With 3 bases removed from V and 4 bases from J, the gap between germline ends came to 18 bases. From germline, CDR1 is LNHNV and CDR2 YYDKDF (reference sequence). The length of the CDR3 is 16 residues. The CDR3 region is CATSRDSAFFLYGYTF. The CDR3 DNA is TGTGCCACCAGCAGGGACAGCGCTTTTTTCCTCTATGGCTACACCTTC.

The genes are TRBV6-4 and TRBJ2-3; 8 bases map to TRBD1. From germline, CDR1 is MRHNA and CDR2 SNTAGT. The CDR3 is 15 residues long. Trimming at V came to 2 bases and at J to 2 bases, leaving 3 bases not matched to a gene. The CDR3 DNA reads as TGTGCCAGCAGTGACGGGACAGGAGACACAGATACGCAGTATTTT. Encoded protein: CASSDGTGDTDTQYF.

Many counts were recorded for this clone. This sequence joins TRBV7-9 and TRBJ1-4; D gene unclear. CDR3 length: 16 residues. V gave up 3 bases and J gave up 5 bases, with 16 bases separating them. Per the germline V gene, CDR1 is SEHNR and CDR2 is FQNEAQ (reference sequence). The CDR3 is CASSFYGVGPNEKLFF. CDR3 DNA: TGTGCCAGCAGCTTTTACGGCGTCGGACCGAATGAAAAACTGTTTTTT.

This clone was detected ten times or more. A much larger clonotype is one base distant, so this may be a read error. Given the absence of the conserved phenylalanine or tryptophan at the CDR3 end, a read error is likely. The CDR3 bases are TGCGCCAGCAGCTTGGAGTCACCGAACTATGGCTACACCCTC. It is translated as CASSLESPNYGYTL. The J gene is TRBJ1-2, the V gene TRBV5-1; D unresolved. Trimming took 0 bases from V and 2 from J, leaving 8 bases between them. The CDR3 has 14 amino acids. Germline CDR1 SGHRS, CDR2 YFSETQ.

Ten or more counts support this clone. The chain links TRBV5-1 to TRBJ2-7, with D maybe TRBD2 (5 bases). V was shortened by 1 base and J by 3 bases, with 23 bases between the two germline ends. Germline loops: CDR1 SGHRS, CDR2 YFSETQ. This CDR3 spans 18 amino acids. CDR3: CASSLTNFKERPGYEQYF. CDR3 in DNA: TGCGCCAGCAGCTTGACCAACTTCAAGGAGCGGCCGGGCTACGAGCAGTACTTC.

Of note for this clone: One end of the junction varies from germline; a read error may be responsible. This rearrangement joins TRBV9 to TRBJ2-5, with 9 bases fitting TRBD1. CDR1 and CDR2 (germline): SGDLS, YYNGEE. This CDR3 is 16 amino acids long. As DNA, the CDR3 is TGTACCAGCATCGTAGGACAGGGGACGTTAGGAGAGACCCAGTACTTC. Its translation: CTSIVGQGTLGETQYF. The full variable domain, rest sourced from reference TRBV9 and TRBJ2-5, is DSGVTQTPKHLITATGQRVTLRCSPRSGDLSVYWYQQSLDQGLQFLIQYYNGEERAKGNILERFSAQQFPDLHSELNLSSLELGDSALYFCTSIVGQGTLGETQYFGPGTRLLVL.

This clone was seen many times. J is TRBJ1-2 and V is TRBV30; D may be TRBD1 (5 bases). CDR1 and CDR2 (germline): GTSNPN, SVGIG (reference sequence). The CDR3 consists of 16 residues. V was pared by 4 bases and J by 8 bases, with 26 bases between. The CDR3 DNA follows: TGTGCCTGGACAGCCGGGACCTCCCCCCTGGACGGCGGCTACACCTTC. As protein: CAWTAGTSPLDGGYTF.

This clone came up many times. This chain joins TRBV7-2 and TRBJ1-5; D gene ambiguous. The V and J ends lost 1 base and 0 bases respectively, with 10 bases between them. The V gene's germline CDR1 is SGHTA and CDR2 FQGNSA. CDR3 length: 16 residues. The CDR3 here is CASSLGSVYSNQPQHF. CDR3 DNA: TGTGCCAGCAGCTTAGGGTCGGTATATAGCAATCAGCCCCAGCATTTT.

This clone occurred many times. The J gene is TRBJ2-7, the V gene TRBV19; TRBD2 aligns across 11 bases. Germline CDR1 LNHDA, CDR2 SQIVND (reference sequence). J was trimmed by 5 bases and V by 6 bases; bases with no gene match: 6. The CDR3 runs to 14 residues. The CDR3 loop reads CASSTTSGSNEQYF. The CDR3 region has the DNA TGTGCCAGTAGCACCACTAGCGGGAGCAACGAGCAGTACTTC.

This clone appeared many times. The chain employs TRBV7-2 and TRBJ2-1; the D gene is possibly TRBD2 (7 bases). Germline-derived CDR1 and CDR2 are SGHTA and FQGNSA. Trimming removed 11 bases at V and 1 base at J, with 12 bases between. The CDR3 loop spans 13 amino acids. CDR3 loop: CAFGGRSYNEQFF. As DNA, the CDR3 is TGTGCCTTCGGGGGGCGGTCCTACAATGAGCAGTTCTTC.

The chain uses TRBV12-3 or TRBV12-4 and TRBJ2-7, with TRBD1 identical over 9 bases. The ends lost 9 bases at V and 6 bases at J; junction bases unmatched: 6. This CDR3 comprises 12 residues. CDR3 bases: TGTGCCAGTGGACAGGGGAGGGCCGAGCAGTACTTC. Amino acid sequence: CASGQGRAEQYF.

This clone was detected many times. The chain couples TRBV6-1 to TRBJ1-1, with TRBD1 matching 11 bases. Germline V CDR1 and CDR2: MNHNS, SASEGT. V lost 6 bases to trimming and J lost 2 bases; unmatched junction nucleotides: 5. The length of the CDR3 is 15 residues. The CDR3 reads CASSTGTGGNTEAFF. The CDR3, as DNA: TGTGCCAGCAGCACCGGGACAGGGGGAAACACTGAAGCTTTCTTT.

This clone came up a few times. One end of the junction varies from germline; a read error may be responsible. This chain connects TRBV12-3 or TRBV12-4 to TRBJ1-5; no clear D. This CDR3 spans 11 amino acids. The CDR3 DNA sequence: TGTGCCAGAGGAGCGGTTCAGCACCAGCATTTT. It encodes CARGAVQHQHF.

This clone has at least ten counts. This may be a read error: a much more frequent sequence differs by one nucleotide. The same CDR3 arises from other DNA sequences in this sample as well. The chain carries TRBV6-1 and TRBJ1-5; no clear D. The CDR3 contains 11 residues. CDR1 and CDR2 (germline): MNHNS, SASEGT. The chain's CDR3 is CASSDSGPQHF. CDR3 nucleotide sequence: TGCGCCAGCAGTGATAGTGGGCCCCAGCATTTT.

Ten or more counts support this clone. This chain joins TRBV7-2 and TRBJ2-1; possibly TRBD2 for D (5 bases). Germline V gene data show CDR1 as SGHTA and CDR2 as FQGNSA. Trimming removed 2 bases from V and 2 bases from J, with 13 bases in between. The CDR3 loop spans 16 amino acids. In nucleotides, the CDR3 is TGTGCCAGCAGCTTACCACTAGGGCGGACCTACAATGAGCAGTTCTTC. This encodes CASSLPLGRTYNEQFF.

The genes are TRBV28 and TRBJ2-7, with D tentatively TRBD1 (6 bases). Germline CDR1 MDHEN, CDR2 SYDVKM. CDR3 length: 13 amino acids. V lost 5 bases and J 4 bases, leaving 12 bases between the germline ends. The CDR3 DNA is TGTGCCAGCAGTCCCGCCCAGGGGTACGAGCAGTACTTC. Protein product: CASSPAQGYEQYF.

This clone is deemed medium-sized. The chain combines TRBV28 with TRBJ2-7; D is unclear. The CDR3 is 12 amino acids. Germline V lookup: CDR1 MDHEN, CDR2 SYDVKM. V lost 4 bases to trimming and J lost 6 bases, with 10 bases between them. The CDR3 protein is CASSYGLGEQYF. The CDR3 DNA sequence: TGTGCCAGCAGTTACGGCCTTGGCGAGCAGTACTTC.

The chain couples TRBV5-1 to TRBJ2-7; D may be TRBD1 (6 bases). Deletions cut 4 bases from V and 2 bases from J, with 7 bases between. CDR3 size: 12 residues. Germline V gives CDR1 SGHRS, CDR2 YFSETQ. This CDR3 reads CASSRDTYEQYF. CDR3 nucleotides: TGCGCCAGCAGCCGGGACACCTACGAGCAGTACTTC.

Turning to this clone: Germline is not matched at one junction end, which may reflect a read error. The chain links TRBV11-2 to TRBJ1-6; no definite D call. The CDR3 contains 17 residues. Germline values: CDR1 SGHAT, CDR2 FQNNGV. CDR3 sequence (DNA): TGTCCCAGCAGCTCCCGGGCCATCCTACCATTTAATTCACCCCTCCACTTT. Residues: CPSSSRAILPFNSPLHF. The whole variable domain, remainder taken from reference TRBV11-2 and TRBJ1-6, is EAGVAQSPRYKIIEKRQSVAFWCNPISGHATLYWYQQILGQGPKLLIQFQNNGVVDDSQLPKDRFSAERLKGVDSTLKIQPAKLEDSAVYLCPSSSRAILPFNSPLHFGNGTRLTVT.

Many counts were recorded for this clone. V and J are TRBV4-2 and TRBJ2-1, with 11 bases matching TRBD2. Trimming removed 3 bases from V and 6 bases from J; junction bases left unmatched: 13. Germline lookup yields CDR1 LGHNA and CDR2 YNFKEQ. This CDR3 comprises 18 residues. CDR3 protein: CASSHGGVAGGVFNEQFF. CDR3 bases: TGTGCCAGCAGCCATGGGGGGGTAGCGGGAGGGGTTTTCAATGAGCAGTTCTTC.